These 12 T cell receptor beta chains share one sample of origin, sequenced in a study of a mutant IDH1 vaccine in newly diagnosed glioma. Time point given: baseline, week 1 (first vaccination visit). Treatment reported: pre-vaccination baseline after standard-of-care therapy. Only in-frame clones appear in the TCRdb table, and some are missing; sequencing was by immunoSEQ multiplex PCR. The sample contains approximately 100,000 clones, around nine tenths of which appear only once. The source was PBMCs, collected from a glioma patient treated with radiotherapy, temozolomide or both. The receptors were sampled from a woman between 45 and 60 years old with glioma.

The J gene is TRBJ1-2, the V gene TRBV6-6; D remains ambiguous. Between the trimmed V and J ends, which lost 8 bases and 6 bases, there was a span of 19 bases. CDR1 MNHNY and CDR2 SVGAGI come from the germline V gene (reference sequence). There are 14 residues in the CDR3. The DNA for the CDR3 is TGTGCCAGCCACAAAGGAAAAAGGGAGGATGGCTACACCTTC. Translating it yields CASHKGKREDGYTF.

This rearrangement joins TRBV27 to TRBJ1-5; D call uncertain. The CDR3 is 13 amino acids. The V and J ends lost 3 bases and 9 bases respectively, with 12 bases between them. The germline CDR1 and CDR2 sequences are MNHEY and SMNVEV (reference sequence). CDR3 residues: CASSFDSQWPQHF. In DNA, the CDR3 is TGTGCCAGCAGTTTTGATTCCCAGTGGCCCCAGCATTTT.

V is TRBV29-1 and J is TRBJ2-7; D is perhaps TRBD1 (6 bases). CDR3 length: 12 amino acids. The V gene lost 6 bases and the J gene lost 4 bases, with 13 bases spanning the gap. Germline loops: CDR1 SQVTM, CDR2 ANQGSEA. This CDR3 reads CSVDVQGYEQYF. The CDR3 DNA is TGCAGCGTGGACGTACAGGGTTACGAGCAGTACTTC.

J is TRBJ2-7 and V is TRBV5-5; D perhaps matches TRBD1 (5 bases). The CDR3 spans 14 residues. Trimming left V 4 bases short and J 0 bases short, with 11 bases between. Germline CDR1 and CDR2: SGHKS and YYEKEE (reference sequence). The CDR3 region has the DNA TGTGCCAGCAGCCTTGACAGTTCCTCCTACGAGCAGTACTTC. This gives the protein CASSLDSSSYEQYF.

V usage is TRBV4-2 and J usage is TRBJ2-7, with D possibly TRBD2 on 6 matching bases. The CDR3 has 16 residues. The germline CDR1 and CDR2 sequences are LGHNA and YNFKEQ. V was shortened by 0 bases and J by 6 bases, with 18 bases between the two germline ends. The CDR3 loop is CASSQERAGPRSEQYF. The CDR3 nucleotides are TGTGCCAGCAGCCAAGAGCGAGCGGGTCCGAGGAGCGAGCAGTACTTC.

Here the CDR3 reads CASSASGGGPYNEQFF. In nucleotides, the CDR3 is TGTGCCAGCAGCGCCAGCGGCGGGGGTCCCTACAATGAGCAGTTCTTC. The chain carries TRBV9 and TRBJ2-1, with TRBD2 matching 7 bases. CDR1 and CDR2 from the germline V gene are SGDLS and YYNGEE. Trimming took 3 bases from V and 2 from J; bases not matched to a gene: 8. The CDR3 length is 16 residues.

The genes are TRBV5-6 and TRBJ1-2; D is ambiguous. This CDR3 has 14 amino acids. Looked up from germline, CDR1 is SGHDT and CDR2 is YYEEEE. V dropped 1 base and J dropped 4 bases, with 11 bases sitting between them. This CDR3 reads CASSLIGRIYGYTF. The CDR3 DNA follows: TGTGCCAGCAGCTTGATCGGCAGGATCTATGGCTACACCTTC.

This clone was seen repeatedly, ten times or more. This sequence joins TRBV7-9 and TRBJ1-5, with D unclear. Trimming took off 0 bases at V and 5 bases at J, with 11 bases between the two ends. The germline V gene has CDR1 SEHNR and CDR2 FQNEAQ (reference sequence). CDR3 size: 15 residues. This CDR3 is CASSLARGTYQPQHF. Here the CDR3 DNA reads TGTGCCAGCAGCTTAGCGCGGGGAACTTATCAGCCCCAGCATTTT.

J is TRBJ1-1 and V is TRBV5-5; TRBD1 aligns across 11 bases. The J segment lost 11 bases and the V segment lost 4 bases, leaving 7 bases of the junction unmatched. CDR3 length equals 13 residues. Per germline, CDR1 SGHKS and CDR2 YYEKEE (reference sequence). The CDR3 nucleotides are TGTGCCAGCAGCCTCGGGACAGGGGGGTTGGCTTTCTTT. Its protein is CASSLGTGGLAFF. The variable domain in full, with the rest retrieved from reference TRBV5-5 and TRBJ1-1, is DAGVTQSPTHLIKTRGQQVTLRCSPISGHKSVSWYQQVLGQGPQFIFQYYEKEERGRGNFPDRFSARQFPNYSSELNVNALLLGDSALYLCASSLGTGGLAFFGQGTRLTVV.

The chain links TRBV5-6 to TRBJ1-2; the match to TRBD1 covers 7 bases. The length of the CDR3 is 16 residues. Losses at the gene ends were 4 bases for V and 4 bases for J; bases not matched to a gene: 13. Germline V CDR1 and CDR2: SGHDT, YYEEEE. This CDR3 reads CASSLGVGTVPYGYTF. CDR3 DNA sequence: TGTGCCAGCAGCCTTGGGGTGGGGACAGTCCCCTATGGCTACACCTTC.

This clone has more than one count but fewer than ten. This chain joins TRBV6-5 and TRBJ2-2; 9 nucleotides align to TRBD2. Germline V gives CDR1 MNHEY, CDR2 SVGAGI. The J segment lost 3 bases and the V segment lost 4 bases, leaving 3 bases of the junction unmatched. This CDR3 region has 15 residues. The CDR3 sequence: CASSWTSDDTGELFF. CDR3 bases: TGTGCCAGCAGTTGGACTAGCGATGACACCGGGGAGCTGTTTTTT.

This clone occurred once. The CDR3 bases are TGCGCCAGCAGGGAGGTTGGAGCCTACGAGCAGTACTTC. Protein sequence: CASREVGAYEQYF. The V and J genes are TRBV10-2 and TRBJ2-7; possibly TRBD2 for D (5 bases). The CDR3 has 13 residues. V was pared by 6 bases and J by 2 bases, with 11 bases between. CDR1 and CDR2 from the germline V gene are WSHSY and SAAADI.